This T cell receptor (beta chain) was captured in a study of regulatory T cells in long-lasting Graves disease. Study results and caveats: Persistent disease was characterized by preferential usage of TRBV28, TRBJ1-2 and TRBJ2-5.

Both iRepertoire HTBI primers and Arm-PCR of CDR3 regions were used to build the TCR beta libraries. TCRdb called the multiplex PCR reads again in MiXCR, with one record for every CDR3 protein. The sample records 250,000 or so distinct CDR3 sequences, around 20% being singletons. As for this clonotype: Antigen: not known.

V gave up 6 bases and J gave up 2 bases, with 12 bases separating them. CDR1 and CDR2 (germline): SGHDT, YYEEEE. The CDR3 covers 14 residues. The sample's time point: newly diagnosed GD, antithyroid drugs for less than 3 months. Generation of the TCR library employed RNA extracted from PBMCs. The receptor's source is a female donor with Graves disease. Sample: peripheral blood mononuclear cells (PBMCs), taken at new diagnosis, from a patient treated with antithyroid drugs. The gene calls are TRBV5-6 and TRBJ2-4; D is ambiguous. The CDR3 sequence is CASTPPGTKNIQYF. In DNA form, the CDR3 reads TGTGCCAGCACCCCCCCTGGGACCAAAAACATTCAGTACTTC.